This T cell receptor beta chain was profiled in a study of blood T cell repertoires in COVID-19. On the study more broadly: Samples came from the United States, Italy and Spain, spanning acute and convalescent COVID-19. Sources were T cells, B-cell-depleted T cells, or PBMCs; the material itself was cDNA or gDNA.

CDR1 and CDR2 (germline): MDHEN, SYDVKM. Losses at the gene ends were 0 bases for V and 3 bases for J; bases not matched to a gene: 3. There are 17 residues in the CDR3. Only one count was recorded for this clone. Per the study methods: For nucleated cells, counts were estimated from reference gene primer amplification. Measured with immunoSEQ multiplex PCR; TCRdb has only the in-frame clones, and not every one. Clonal size and the V and J genes are those of that table, whereas D and trimming came from the DNA. The sample lists 50,000 or so clones, around 90% occurring once. This TCR was recovered from a man between 65 and 80 years old with active COVID-19. The sample consisted of peripheral blood. This sequence joins TRBV28 and TRBJ1-4, with TRBD1 matching 11 bases. The CDR3 coding sequence is TGTGCCAGCAGTTTATGGGGACAGGGGGGTCCTAATGAAAAACTGTTTTTT. Its translation: CASSLWGQGGPNEKLFF.